This T cell receptor (beta chain) was documented in a study of blood T cells in healthy people across ages. Comments on this clonotype: One end of the junction varies from germline; a read error may be responsible.

The germline V gene encodes CDR1 MNHEY and CDR2 SVGAGI. The CDR3 has 15 amino acids. A second PCR, run for about 6 to 11 cycles, used a sample-barcoded 5' primer plus a J-beta primer mix. Every sample gave at least 3 million paired-end reads containing CDR3. MiXCR was run by TCRdb on the 5' RACE reads, yielding one entry per CDR3 protein. The top ten clones hold more than 4% of a sample with 1,500,000 or so distinct CDR3 sequences, around 40% of them seen once. The chain links TRBV6-5 to TRBJ2-5; 7 bases line up with TRBD1. This receptor was taken from a woman in her late teens or twenties in good health. Sequencing was done on a sample of blood. CDR3 sequence: CANSTGDSYQETQYF. DNA of the CDR3: TGTGCCAACAGTACTGGGGACAGTTACCAAGAGACCCAGTACTTC.